This record looks at one TCR beta chain sequence and its context. Its target is not known. Sequencing was performed with immunoSEQ multiplex PCR; in TCRdb, only in-frame clones are kept and a portion is missing. Seen here are roughly 110,000 clones, 70% to 90% observed once, and the top ten hold around 5%. Pooled together were second doses at about 4 or about 12 weeks. CDR1 LGHDT and CDR2 YNNKEL come from the germline V gene (reference sequence). V shed 4 bases and J 4 bases; nucleotides not matched to a gene: 13. This CDR3 spans 17 amino acids. The data originate from a study of T cell responses to AZD1222 COVID-19 vaccine. Findings of the study overall: Seropositive status at baseline applied to only five to seven AZD1222 recipients. Females made up more of the donors, who were largely white British, and clonal diversity may have come out too low.

The material was peripheral blood, obtained 28 days after the second AZD1222 dose. The source is an adult who received the AZD1222 COVID-19 vaccine. The rearrangement uses TRBV3-1 (or the pseudogene TRBV3-2) and TRBJ2-3; 8 positions agree with TRBD2. The DNA for the CDR3 is TGTGCCAGCAGCCTTTTCCGAACCGGGACTAGTGCAGATACGCAGTATTTT. This sequence encodes CASSLFRTGTSADTQYF.